Given below is one T cell receptor beta chain in context. Its antigen remains unidentified. The data derive from a study of cytomegalovirus exposure and HLA in healthy donors. Amplification used 60 Vbeta primers and 13 Jbeta primers. Here immunoSEQ multiplex PCR was the method, and the copy in TCRdb shows in-frame clones only, minus some. The sample includes about 190,000 clones, around 78% seen only once; the top ten take around an eighth. Notes on the study in general: An analysis was carried out later, and it reportedly showed fewer N-insertions in an Asian-associated ancestry cluster than the 666-donor mean.

Each of the donors was a healthy bone marrow donor. Germline values: CDR1 SQVTM, CDR2 ANQGSEA. Trimming stripped 6 bases from V and 0 bases from J, with 10 bases between. CDR3 length equals 13 residues. Sample: PBMCs. The chain uses TRBV29-1 and TRBJ2-3; possible D gene TRBD2, 5 bases. This clonotype originated in a woman aged 25 to 45 in good health and CMV-seropositive. CDR3 coding DNA: TGCAGCGTCGGAACGGGAAGCACAGATACGCAGTATTTT. It specifies CSVGTGSTDTQYF.